This TCR beta chain was captured by sequencing in a study of blood T cell repertoires in COVID-19. Study details: COVID-19 samples collected from the United States, Italy and Spain covered acute and convalescent phases.

In the authors' workflow: Amplification with reference gene primers provided the estimates of nucleated cell counts. The method was immunoSEQ multiplex PCR; TCRdb's version includes in-frame clones alone and lacks a portion of them. The V and J calls and clone size were taken over from that table, and D and trimming were inferred from the DNA. Of hundreds of thousands of clones listed, 75% to 90% are singletons. Recovered status applied to Cohort 3 donors who had two consecutive negative PCRs. It also applied to those with clearance or with symptom resolution. The CDR3 extends over 15 amino acids. Between the trimmed V and J ends, which lost 5 bases and 2 bases, there was a span of 16 bases. Germline lookup yields CDR1 SGHAT and CDR2 FQDESV (reference sequence).

The material sequenced was PBMCs or T cells enriched from blood (not recorded which). The V call is TRBV11-1, the J call TRBJ2-7, with D possibly TRBD1 on 6 matching bases. The TCR sequence derives from a young woman who had recovered from COVID-19. The CDR3 protein is CASSPLGQGTYEQYF. CDR3 sequence (DNA): TGTGCCAGCAGCCCCCTCGGGCAGGGGACCTACGAGCAGTACTTC.